The 31 T cell receptor beta chains given below trace back to one sample, sequenced in a study of a mutant IDH1 vaccine in newly diagnosed glioma. These TCRs are of unknown antigen specificity. Stated time point: week 35, safety follow-up. Vaccine doses each comprised 300 ug of mutant IDH1 20-mer peptide, with topical imiquimod. Data came from immunoSEQ multiplex PCR; TCRdb stores just in-frame clones and leaves some out. The sample lists fewer than 90,000 clones, 80% to 85% seen once, with approximately 12% in the top ten. Sequences were derived from PBMCs, sampled from a glioma patient whose treatment included an IDH1 peptide vaccine. These receptors were collected from a man aged 18-30 years with glioma.

The chain has TRBV5-4 and TRBJ2-6; tentatively, D is TRBD1 (5 bases). V was cut by 4 bases and J by 0 bases, with 11 bases left in between. This CDR3 is 16 amino acids long. CDR1 and CDR2 from the germline V gene are SGHNT and YYREEE (reference sequence). In DNA form, the CDR3 reads TGTGCCAGCAGCGCCGCCAGGGACTCTGGGGCCAACGTCCTGACTTTC. This sequence encodes CASSAARDSGANVLTF.

V usage is TRBV10-1 and J usage is TRBJ1-5; 9 bases map to TRBD1. Germline CDR1 WNHNN, CDR2 SYGVQD (reference sequence). Trimming cost V 4 bases and J 4 bases; bases outside gene matches: 2. The CDR3 runs 14 residues. The CDR3 DNA sequence: TGCGCCAGCAGTGGACAGGGGGTTAATCAGCCCCAGCATTTT. It yields the protein CASSGQGVNQPQHF.

The V gene is TRBV4-1, the J gene TRBJ2-2, with 8 nucleotides matching TRBD2. Trimming took 2 bases from V and 1 from J; bases not matched to a gene: 3. Germline V gene sequence: CDR1 MGHRA, CDR2 YSYEKL. CDR3 length: 16 amino acids. CDR3: CASSQRAGGNTGELFF. Written as DNA, the CDR3 is TGCGCCAGCAGCCAACGGGCGGGAGGGAACACCGGGGAGCTGTTTTTT.

A few counts support this clone. The J gene is TRBJ1-5, the V gene TRBV2; maybe TRBD1 (6 bases). CDR1 SNHLY and CDR2 FYNNEI come from the germline V gene. The CDR3 contains 13 residues. The V end lost 6 bases, the J end lost 2 bases, and 8 bases lay between the germline ends. CDR3 bases: TGTGCCAGCAGGTCAGGGGGCAATCAGCCCCAGCATTTT. Its translation: CASRSGGNQPQHF.

This clone occurred once. The genes are TRBV7-9 and TRBJ2-7; a possible D gene is TRBD2 (5 bases). The CDR3 sequence is 15 residues long. Looked up from germline, CDR1 is SEHNR and CDR2 is FQNEAQ (reference sequence). V lost 5 bases, J lost 5 bases, and 19 bases lay in between. This CDR3 is CASSLVEVIFDEQYF. The CDR3 DNA reads TGTGCCAGCAGCCTTGTGGAGGTGATCTTCGACGAGCAGTACTTC.

The rearrangement links TRBV15 to TRBJ1-4; TRBD1 might be the D (6 bases). This CDR3 is built from 14 residues. In germline, CDR1 is LNHNV, CDR2 YYDKDF (reference sequence). V gave up 4 bases and J gave up 3 bases, with 9 bases separating them. CDR3 sequence reads: CATSIGQSNEKLFF. CDR3 coding DNA: TGTGCCACCAGCATCGGACAGTCTAATGAAAAACTGTTTTTT.

The chain has TRBV6-4 and TRBJ1-3, with 7 bases lining up with TRBD1. The trim removed 0 bases at V and 7 bases at J, leaving 9 bases unmatched. Germline V CDR1 and CDR2: MRHNA, SNTAGT. This CDR3 is built from 16 residues. CDR3 in amino acids: CASSDSSLDRTNTIYF. The DNA of the CDR3 is TGTGCCAGCAGTGACTCGAGTCTGGACAGGACGAACACCATATATTTT.

The V gene is TRBV6-5, the J gene TRBJ2-2; 9 bases agree with TRBD1. CDR3 length: 15 residues. Germline V lookup: CDR1 MNHEY, CDR2 SVGAGI. V gave up 2 bases and J gave up 13 bases; unmatched junction bases: 11. The CDR3 sequence is CASSYGSAGQGGLFF. CDR3 DNA: TGTGCCAGCAGTTACGGCAGCGCGGGACAGGGAGGGCTGTTTTTT.

The CDR3 DNA reads as TGTGCCAGCAGCTTGGCTGGGGTCGGGAACTATGGCTACACCTTC. This encodes CASSLAGVGNYGYTF. The V call is TRBV5-6, the J call TRBJ1-2; no firm D call. Germline V gives CDR1 SGHDT, CDR2 YYEEEE. The CDR3 sequence is 15 residues long. Trimming shortened V by 0 bases and J by 2 bases, and 11 bases separated the two germline ends.

This clone was detected only a few times. J is TRBJ1-4 and V is TRBV4-3, with 9 bases identical to TRBD1. This CDR3 region has 17 residues. Germline V gives CDR1 LGHNA, CDR2 YSLEER. The ends lost 0 bases at V and 4 bases at J; junction bases unmatched: 6. CDR3 sequence: CASSQDWGTGFNEKLFF. The CDR3 DNA is TGCGCCAGCAGCCAAGATTGGGGGACAGGGTTTAATGAAAAACTGTTTTTT.

CDR3 bases: TGTGCCAGCAGCAAACCGACAGGGGTTCCCCGGGAGACCCAGTACTTC. Translation gives CASSKPTGVPRETQYF. The chain joins TRBV11-2 to TRBJ2-5; 8 nucleotides match TRBD1. Trimming removed 5 bases from V and 5 bases from J; junction bases left unmatched: 13. The CDR3 has 16 residues. Germline V gives CDR1 SGHAT, CDR2 FQNNGV.

The J gene is TRBJ2-7, the V gene TRBV9; D is possibly TRBD2 (6 bases). The germline CDR1 and CDR2 sequences are SGDLS and YYNGEE. V lost 2 bases and J lost 1, with 13 bases in between. CDR3 length: 15 residues. The CDR3 DNA follows: TGTGCCAGCAGCGTTAGCGGAACCTCATCCTACGAGCAGTACTTC. Protein: CASSVSGTSSYEQYF. The full variable domain, in which reference TRBV9 and TRBJ2-7 provide the parts outside the CDR3, is DSGVTQTPKHLITATGQRVTLRCSPRSGDLSVYWYQQSLDQGLQFLIQYYNGEERAKGNILERFSAQQFPDLHSELNLSSLELGDSALYFCASSVSGTSSYEQYFGPGTRLTVT.

The chain recombines TRBV29-1 with TRBJ2-2, with D possibly TRBD1 on 5 matching bases. Germline loops: CDR1 SQVTM, CDR2 ANQGSEA. The V and J ends lost 2 bases and 6 bases respectively, with 10 bases between them. CDR3 size: 13 residues. Here the CDR3 reads CSVEQGRPGELFF. The CDR3 DNA sequence: TGCAGCGTTGAACAGGGAAGACCCGGGGAGCTGTTTTTT.

The chain combines TRBV19 with TRBJ1-1, with D maybe TRBD1 (6 bases). This CDR3 region has 11 residues. CDR1 is LNHDA and CDR2 is SQIVND in the germline V gene (reference sequence). The V end was cut by 8 bases, the J end by 6 bases, with 10 bases between. The CDR3 loop is CASDRGPEAFF. As DNA, the CDR3 is TGTGCCAGTGATCGGGGGCCTGAAGCTTTCTTT.

This sequence joins TRBV6-5 and TRBJ1-2; D remains unclear. The CDR3 sequence is 15 residues long. Germline CDR1 is MNHEY and CDR2 is SVGAGI. The V and J ends lost 2 bases and 6 bases respectively, with 16 bases between them. CDR3 residues: CASSYTYTKRHGYTF. The CDR3, as DNA: TGTGCCAGCAGTTACACCTATACAAAAAGGCATGGCTACACCTTC.

This chain uses TRBV4-3 with TRBJ2-3; maybe TRBD2 (6 bases). CDR1 and CDR2 (germline): LGHNA, YSLEER. Trimming cost V 0 bases and J 6 bases, with 19 bases left between them. The CDR3 runs 17 residues. The CDR3 DNA follows: TGCGCCAGCAGCCAAGAACGTGGGGGGACGACCCGTGATACGCAGTATTTT. It codes for CASSQERGGTTRDTQYF.

The chain combines TRBV7-2 with TRBJ2-7, with 8 bases aligning to TRBD2. CDR1 and CDR2 from the germline V gene are SGHTA and FQGNSA. After removal of 1 base from V and 7 bases from J, the junction contained 3 bases not matched to a gene. This CDR3 is 13 amino acids long. Here the CDR3 DNA reads TGTGCCAGCAGCTTAGTCACTAGCGGAGAGCAGTACTTC. It specifies CASSLVTSGEQYF.

This clone was counted once. This chain uses TRBV5-6 with TRBJ2-1; the D gene is possibly TRBD2 (5 bases). The germline gives CDR1 SGHDT, CDR2 YYEEEE. CDR3 length equals 15 residues. V shed 2 bases and J shed 4 bases, with 13 bases lying between them. The CDR3 here is CASSFTSIAYNEQFF. CDR3 DNA: TGTGCCAGCAGCTTTACTTCCATAGCGTACAATGAGCAGTTCTTC.

This clone was detected only once. This chain's CDR3 is CASSFGTGTAIIETQYF. DNA of the CDR3: TGTGCCAGCAGTTTCGGGACCGGAACGGCAATAATAGAGACCCAGTACTTC. The chain uses TRBV27 and TRBJ2-5; D assignment may be TRBD1 or TRBD2 (5 bases each). The germline gives CDR1 MNHEY, CDR2 SMNVEV (reference sequence). The CDR3 runs to 17 residues. The V gene lost 3 bases and the J gene lost 4 bases, with 21 bases spanning the gap.

This chain uses TRBV7-9 with TRBJ2-1; 8 bases are shared with TRBD2. Germline CDR1 and CDR2: SEHNR and FQNEAQ (reference sequence). The CDR3 is made up of 14 amino acids. With V trimmed by 5 bases and J by 8 bases, 8 bases remained unmatched. The CDR3 DNA follows: TGTGCCAGCAGCGGGACTAGGTGGCGGGATGAGCAGTTCTTC. Its translation is CASSGTRWRDEQFF.

This clone occurred a few times. This chain links TRBV2 with TRBJ1-1; no clear D gene. V was trimmed by 8 bases and J by 6 bases, leaving 13 bases between them. Looked up from germline, CDR1 is SNHLY and CDR2 is FYNNEI. This CDR3 has 12 amino acids. This chain's CDR3 is CASGKGLSEAFF. In DNA form, the CDR3 reads TGTGCCAGCGGTAAGGGATTATCTGAAGCTTTCTTT.

V is TRBV7-9 and J is TRBJ1-2; 9 bases match TRBD1. Germline CDR1 reads SEHNR; CDR2 reads FQNEAQ (reference sequence). Germline trimming cut 2 bases from V and 5 bases from J; bases unmatched to any gene: 6. The CDR3 is 15 amino acids. The CDR3 DNA reads TGTGCCAGCAGCTTACGGGACAGGGTGGCGTATGGCTACACCTTC. Protein sequence: CASSLRDRVAYGYTF.

This clone was recorded a few times. V usage is TRBV30 and J usage is TRBJ1-5; D is unclear. With 4 bases removed from V and 0 bases from J, the gap between germline ends came to 7 bases. CDR3 size: 13 residues. Germline CDR1 and CDR2: GTSNPN and SVGIG (reference sequence). The CDR3 bases are TGTGCCTGGAACGGCCATAGCAATCAGCCCCAGCATTTT. Translation: CAWNGHSNQPQHF.

The genes are TRBV4-3 and TRBJ1-2; D call uncertain. The CDR3 covers 16 residues. V lost 0 bases and J lost 3, with 14 bases in between. Germline V gene sequence: CDR1 LGHNA, CDR2 YSLEER. As DNA, the CDR3 is TGCGCCAGCAGCCAAGAAAACAGTAGGCGGGACTATGGCTACACCTTC. It specifies CASSQENSRRDYGYTF.

The gene calls are TRBV19 and TRBJ1-2, with 11 bases fitting TRBD1. The germline V gene encodes CDR1 LNHDA and CDR2 SQIVND (reference sequence). CDR3 length: 14 amino acids. Germline trimming cut 11 bases from V and 5 bases from J; bases unmatched to any gene: 10. The CDR3 nucleotides read TGTGCCTCCAGCTCCGGGACAGGGGGTTATGGCTACACCTTC. It translates to CASSSGTGGYGYTF. The full variable domain, rest sourced from reference TRBV19 and TRBJ1-2, is DGGITQSPKYLFRKEGQNVTLSCEQNLNHDAMYWYRQDPGQGLRLIYYSQIVNDFQKGDIAEGYSVSREKKESFPLTVTSAQKNPTAFYLCASSSGTGGYGYTFGSGTRLTVV.

The J gene is TRBJ1-2, the V gene TRBV5-4; no clear D. The length of the CDR3 is 11 residues. The V end was cut by 4 bases, the J end by 2 bases, with 3 bases between. The V gene's germline CDR1 is SGHNT and CDR2 YYREEE (reference sequence). The CDR3 DNA sequence: TGTGCCAGCAGCCTAAACTATGGCTACACCTTC. Translation: CASSLNYGYTF.

The chain recombines TRBV6-6 with TRBJ1-2; maybe TRBD1 (6 bases). The CDR3 runs to 14 residues. The V gene lost 4 bases and the J gene lost 7 bases, with 16 bases spanning the gap. Germline CDR1 and CDR2: MNHNY and SVGAGI (reference sequence). In DNA form, the CDR3 reads TGTGCCAGCAGTTCGAACAGGGTTGGGTCTGGCTACACCTTC. Translation gives CASSSNRVGSGYTF.

The chain is built from TRBV27 and TRBJ2-5; 12 nucleotides align to TRBD1. The trim removed 2 bases at V and 5 bases at J, leaving 9 bases unmatched. Germline V gene data show CDR1 as MNHEY and CDR2 as SMNVEV (reference sequence). The CDR3 extends over 17 amino acids. The CDR3 coding sequence is TGTGCCAGCAGTTTAGGGCAGGGACAGGGGGCGAGGGAGACCCAGTACTTC. Translation gives CASSLGQGQGARETQYF.

The V gene is TRBV7-9, the J gene TRBJ1-2; D call uncertain. Trimming pared 1 base from V and 3 bases from J, leaving 12 bases between. The V gene's germline CDR1 is SEHNR and CDR2 FQNEAQ (reference sequence). The CDR3 is 15 residues long. This CDR3 is CASSLGARLDYGYTF. The CDR3 DNA follows: TGTGCCAGCAGCTTAGGCGCCCGCCTAGACTATGGCTACACCTTC.

V and J are TRBV7-9 and TRBJ1-2, with D tentatively TRBD1 (6 bases). V was clipped by 5 bases and J by 8 bases, with 21 bases between them. CDR1 and CDR2 from the germline V gene are SEHNR and FQNEAQ (reference sequence). The CDR3 totals 15 residues. The chain's CDR3 is CASSPRGGGSRGYTF. CDR3 nucleotide sequence: TGTGCCAGCAGCCCCCGGGGGGGCGGTTCACGGGGCTACACCTTC.

J is TRBJ1-2 and V is TRBV4-1, with TRBD1 as a possible D gene (6 bases). The CDR3 contains 15 residues. V was pared by 0 bases and J by 1 base, with 9 bases between. Germline values: CDR1 MGHRA, CDR2 YSYEKL. CDR3 coding DNA: TGCGCCAGCAGCCAAGACAGGGGATTTAACTATGGCTACACCTTC. It is translated as CASSQDRGFNYGYTF.